A selection of T cell receptor beta chains follows, all from one sample in a study of T cells after yellow fever vaccination. TCRdb independently ran MiXCR on the 5' RACE reads; one entry per CDR3 protein. The table lists 300,000 to 400,000 distinct CDR3 sequences, around 3.9% of them singletons, with 24% in the top ten. Sequenced material: PBMCs, taken 5 days after the yellow fever booster vaccination. These receptors were taken from a man in his late teens or twenties who received the YFV17D yellow fever vaccine. The CDR3 runs from the conserved cysteine through the conserved F or W. A D gene is named only where the DNA matches it firmly. Expanded clones are given a class, and other clones once, few, many or no size at all.

abundance: few
d_gene: TRBD1
v_gene: TRBV6-5
j_gene: TRBJ1-2
CDR3nt: TGTGCCAGCAGTCAGGGGGAGCCGAGTGGCTACACCTTC
CDR3aa: CASSQGEPSGYTF

abundance: few
d_gene: .
v_gene: TRBV30
j_gene: TRBJ2-7
CDR3nt: TGTGCCTGGGGACACAACGAGCAGTACTTC
CDR3aa: CAWGHNEQYF

abundance: .
d_gene: .
v_gene: TRBV12-3/TRBV12-4
j_gene: TRBJ2-3
CDR3nt: TGTGCCAGCAGTTCTTTCGATACGCAGTATTTT
CDR3aa: CASSSFDTQYF

abundance: few
d_gene: .
v_gene: TRBV12-3/TRBV12-4
j_gene: TRBJ1-4
CDR3nt: TGTGCCAGCAGTGCCGCCGGACGTCGTAATGAAAAACTGTTTTTT
CDR3aa: CASSAAGRRNEKLFF

abundance: few
d_gene: TRBD2
v_gene: TRBV20-1
j_gene: TRBJ2-5
CDR3nt: TGCAGTGCTAGGGGAGGGCAGATATCCACCCAAGAGACCCAGTACTTC
CDR3aa: CSARGGQISTQETQYF

abundance: many
d_gene: .
v_gene: TRBV9
j_gene: TRBJ2-2
CDR3nt: TGTGCCAGCAGCGTAGGGCAACGTTCGGCCGGGGAGCTGTTTTTT
CDR3aa: CASSVGQRSAGELFF

abundance: many
d_gene: .
v_gene: TRBV6-6
j_gene: TRBJ2-4
CDR3nt: TGTGCCAGCATCCCCGAAATGCGGCCAGAAGCCAAAAACATTCAGTACTTC
CDR3aa: CASIPEMRPEAKNIQYF

abundance: many
d_gene: TRBD1
v_gene: TRBV9
j_gene: TRBJ2-5
CDR3nt: TGTGCCAGCAGCCCTGGGACAGGGAGAGAGACCCAGTACTTC
CDR3aa: CASSPGTGRETQYF

abundance: many
d_gene: .
v_gene: TRBV12-3/TRBV12-4
j_gene: TRBJ2-1
CDR3nt: TGTGCCAGCAGTCCCCGGTTCGGGGTGGGTGAGCAGTTCTTC
CDR3aa: CASSPRFGVGEQFF

abundance: .
d_gene: TRBD2
v_gene: TRBV20-1
j_gene: TRBJ2-5
CDR3nt: TGCAGTGTCCCGCCCGGACTAGCGGGGCCGGGGGAGACCCAGTACTTC
CDR3aa: CSVPPGLAGPGETQYF